Given below is one TCR beta chain in context. Sequencing used immunoSEQ multiplex PCR; TCRdb keeps in-frame clones, though not all of them. Of roughly 71,000 clones listed, around 85% were seen once; the top ten hold about 0.83%. Germline CDR1 and CDR2: MGHDK and SYGVNS. The CDR3 loop spans 14 amino acids. Trimming pared 4 bases from V and 6 bases from J, leaving 15 bases between. These data are taken from a study of OX40 agonist ivuxolimab in advanced cancers. This TCR was sampled from an adult with an advanced solid tumor such as melanoma, head and neck, liver or kidney cancer. The input for sequencing was CD4+ or CD8+ T cells sorted from blood, taken in a trial of the OX40 agonist ivuxolimab. The genes are TRBV25-1 and TRBJ1-1; a possible D gene is TRBD1 (5 bases). Written as DNA, the CDR3 is TGTGCCAGCAGTGGGAGGGGAGGGAGCGCTGAAGCTTTCTTT. The encoded protein is CASSGRGGSAEAFF.